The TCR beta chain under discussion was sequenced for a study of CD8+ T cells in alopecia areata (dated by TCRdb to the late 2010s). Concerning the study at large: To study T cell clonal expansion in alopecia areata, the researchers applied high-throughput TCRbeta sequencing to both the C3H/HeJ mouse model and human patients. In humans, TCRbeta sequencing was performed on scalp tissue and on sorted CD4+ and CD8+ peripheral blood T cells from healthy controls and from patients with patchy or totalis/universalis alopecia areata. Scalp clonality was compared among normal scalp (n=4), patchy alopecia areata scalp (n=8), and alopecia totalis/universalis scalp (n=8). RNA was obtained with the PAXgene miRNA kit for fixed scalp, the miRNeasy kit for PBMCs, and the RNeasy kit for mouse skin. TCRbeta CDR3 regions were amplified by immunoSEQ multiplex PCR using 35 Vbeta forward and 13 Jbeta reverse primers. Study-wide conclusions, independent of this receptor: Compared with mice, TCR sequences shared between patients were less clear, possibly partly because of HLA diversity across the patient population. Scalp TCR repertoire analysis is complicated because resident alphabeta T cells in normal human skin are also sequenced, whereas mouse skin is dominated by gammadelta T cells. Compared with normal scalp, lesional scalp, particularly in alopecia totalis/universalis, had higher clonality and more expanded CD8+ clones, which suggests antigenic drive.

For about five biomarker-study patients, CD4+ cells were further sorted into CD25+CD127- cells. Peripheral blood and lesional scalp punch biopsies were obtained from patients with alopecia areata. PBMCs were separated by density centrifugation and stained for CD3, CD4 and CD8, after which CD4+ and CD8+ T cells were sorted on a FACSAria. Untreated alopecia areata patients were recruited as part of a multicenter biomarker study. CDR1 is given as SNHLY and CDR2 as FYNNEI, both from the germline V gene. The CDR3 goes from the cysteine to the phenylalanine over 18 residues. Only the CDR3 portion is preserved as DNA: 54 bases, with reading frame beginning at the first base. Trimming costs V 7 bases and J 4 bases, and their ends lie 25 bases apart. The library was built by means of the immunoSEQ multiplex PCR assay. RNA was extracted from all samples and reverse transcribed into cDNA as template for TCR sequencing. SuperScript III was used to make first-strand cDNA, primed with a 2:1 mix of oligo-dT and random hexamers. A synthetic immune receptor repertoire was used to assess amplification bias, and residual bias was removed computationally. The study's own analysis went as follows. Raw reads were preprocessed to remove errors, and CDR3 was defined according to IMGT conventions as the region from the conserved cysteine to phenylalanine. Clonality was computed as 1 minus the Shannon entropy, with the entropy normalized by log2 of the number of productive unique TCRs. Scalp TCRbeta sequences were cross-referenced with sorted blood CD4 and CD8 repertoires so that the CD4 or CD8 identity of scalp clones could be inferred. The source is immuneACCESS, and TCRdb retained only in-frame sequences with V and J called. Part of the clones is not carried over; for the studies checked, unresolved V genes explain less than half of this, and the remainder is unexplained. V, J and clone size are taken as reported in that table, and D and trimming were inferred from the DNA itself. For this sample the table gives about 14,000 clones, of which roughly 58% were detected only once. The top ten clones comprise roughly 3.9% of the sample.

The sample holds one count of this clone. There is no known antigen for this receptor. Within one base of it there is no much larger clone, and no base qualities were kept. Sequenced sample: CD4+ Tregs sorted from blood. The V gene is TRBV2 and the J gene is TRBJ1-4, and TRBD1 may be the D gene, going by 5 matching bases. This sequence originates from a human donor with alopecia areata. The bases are TGTGCCAGCACCTTACCGGGACGAACGGCTCCGGGTAATGAAAAACTGTTTTTT. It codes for CASTLPGRTAPGNEKLFF.